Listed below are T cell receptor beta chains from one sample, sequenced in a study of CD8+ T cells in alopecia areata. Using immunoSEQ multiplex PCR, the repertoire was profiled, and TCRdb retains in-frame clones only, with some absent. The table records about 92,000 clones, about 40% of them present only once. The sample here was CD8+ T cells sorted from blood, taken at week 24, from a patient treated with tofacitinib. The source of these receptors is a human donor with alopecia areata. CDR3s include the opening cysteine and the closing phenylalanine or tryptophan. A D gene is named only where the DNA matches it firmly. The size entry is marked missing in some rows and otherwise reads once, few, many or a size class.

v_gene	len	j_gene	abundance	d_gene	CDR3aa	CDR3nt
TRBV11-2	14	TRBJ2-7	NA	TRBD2	CASSAGTSGYEQYF	TGTGCCAGCAGCGCCGGGACTAGCGGTTACGAGCAGTACTTC
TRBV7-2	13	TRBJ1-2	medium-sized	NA	CASSPLGYYGYTF	TGTGCCAGCAGCCCGTTAGGATACTACGGCTACACCTTC
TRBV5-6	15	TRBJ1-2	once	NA	CASSPETGSVYGYTF	TGTGCCAGCAGCCCGGAAACAGGGTCGGTCTATGGCTACACCTTC
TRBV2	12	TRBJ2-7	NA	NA	CASSFRSYEQYF	TGTGCCAGCAGCTTCCGGAGTTACGAGCAGTACTTC
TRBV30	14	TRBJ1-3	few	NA	CAWSSGRGGNTIYF	TGTGCCTGGAGTTCGGGCAGGGGCGGAAACACCATATATTTT
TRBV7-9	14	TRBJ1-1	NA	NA	CASSSSEGNTEAFF	TGTGCCAGCAGCTCGAGTGAGGGGAACACTGAAGCTTTCTTT
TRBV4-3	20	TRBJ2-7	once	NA	CASSQVGGPGRTSNMGEQYF	TGCGCCAGCAGCCAAGTTGGGGGTCCGGGACGGACATCAAATATGGGCGAGCAGTACTTC
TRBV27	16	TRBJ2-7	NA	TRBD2	CASSWGLAGSPYEQYF	TGTGCCAGCAGTTGGGGACTAGCGGGTTCTCCCTACGAGCAGTACTTC
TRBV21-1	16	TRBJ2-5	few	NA	CASSKALGHLPETQYF	TGTGCCAGCAGCAAAGCTCTGGGCCACCTCCCCGAGACCCAGTACTTC
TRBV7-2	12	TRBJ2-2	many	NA	CASSPTFGELFF	TGTGCCAGCAGCCCGACATTTGGGGAGCTGTTTTTT
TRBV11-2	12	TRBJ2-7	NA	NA	CASSPRGSEQYF	TGTGCCAGCAGCCCCCGGGGGAGCGAGCAGTACTTC
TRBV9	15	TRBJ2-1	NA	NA	CASSVRPSVANEQFF	TGTGCCAGCAGCGTACGACCTAGCGTTGCGAATGAGCAGTTCTTC
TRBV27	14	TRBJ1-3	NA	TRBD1	CASRQGARGNTIYF	TGTGCTAGCAGGCAGGGGGCAAGGGGAAACACCATATATTTT
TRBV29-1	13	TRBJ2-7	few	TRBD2	CSVGAGDTYEQYF	TGCAGCGTTGGAGCGGGGGATACTTACGAGCAGTACTTC
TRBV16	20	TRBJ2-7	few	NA	CASSQSKLAGRRDSSYEQYF	TGTGCCAGCAGCCAATCTAAGTTGGCAGGGCGCCGGGATAGCTCCTACGAGCAGTACTTC
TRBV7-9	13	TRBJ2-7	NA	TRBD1	CASSPATGVEQYF	TGTGCCAGCAGCCCCGCGACAGGGGTCGAGCAGTACTTC
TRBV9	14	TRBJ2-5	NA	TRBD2	CASSGSGGWETQYF	TGTGCCAGCAGCGGTAGCGGGGGGTGGGAGACCCAGTACTTC
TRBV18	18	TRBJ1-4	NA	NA	CASSPRATEGPEGEKLFF	TGTGCCAGCTCACCCCGGGCAACAGAGGGACCTGAGGGTGAAAAACTGTTTTTT
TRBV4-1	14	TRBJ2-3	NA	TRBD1	CASSGQGSTDTQYF	TGCGCCAGCAGCGGACAGGGGAGCACAGATACGCAGTATTTT
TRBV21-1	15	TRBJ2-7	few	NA	CASSQPGTQIYEQYF	TGTGCCAGCAGTCAACCCGGGACGCAGATTTACGAGCAGTACTTC
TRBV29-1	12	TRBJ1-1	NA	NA	CSAVQANTEAFF	TGCAGCGCCGTACAGGCAAACACTGAAGCTTTCTTT
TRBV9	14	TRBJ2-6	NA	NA	CASSVASGANVLTF	TGTGCCAGCAGCGTAGCTTCTGGGGCCAACGTCCTGACTTTC
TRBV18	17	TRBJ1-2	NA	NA	CASSPYELSSLGDGYTF	TGTGCCAGCTCACCGTATGAATTGAGTAGCCTCGGGGATGGCTACACCTTC
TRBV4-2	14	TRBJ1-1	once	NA	CASSQGGARAEAFF	TGTGCCAGCAGCCAAGGGGGGGCGAGGGCTGAAGCTTTCTTT
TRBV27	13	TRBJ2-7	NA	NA	CASRLTGDYEQYF	TGTGCCAGCAGATTGACAGGAGACTACGAGCAGTACTTC
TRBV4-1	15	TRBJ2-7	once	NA	CASSQRDTESYEQYF	TGCGCCAGCAGCCAGAGGGACACCGAGTCCTACGAGCAGTACTTC
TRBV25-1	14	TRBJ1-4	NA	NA	CASSEFLRGEKLFF	TGTGCCAGCAGTGAATTTCTCCGGGGTGAAAAACTGTTTTTT
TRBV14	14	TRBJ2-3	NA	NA	CASGTGVKTDTQYF	TGTGCCAGCGGGACGGGAGTTAAGACAGATACGCAGTATTTT
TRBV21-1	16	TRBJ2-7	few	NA	CASSKTIRQDPYEQYF	TGTGCCAGCAGCAAAACGATAAGACAGGACCCCTACGAGCAGTACTTC
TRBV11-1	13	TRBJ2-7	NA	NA	CASSLAQRYEQYF	TGTGCCAGCAGCTTAGCGCAAAGGTACGAGCAGTACTTC
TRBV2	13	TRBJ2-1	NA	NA	CASSVRSGYEQFF	TGTGCCAGCAGTGTCCGCAGCGGCTATGAGCAGTTCTTC
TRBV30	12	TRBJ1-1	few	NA	CAWGEMNTEAFF	TGTGCCTGGGGAGAAATGAACACTGAAGCTTTCTTT
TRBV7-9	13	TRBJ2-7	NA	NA	CASSYPQPYEQYF	TGTGCCAGCAGCTACCCGCAGCCCTACGAGCAGTACTTC
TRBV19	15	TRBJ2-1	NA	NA	CATSRGLAEYNEQFF	TGTGCCACCTCCCGGGGGCTAGCGGAGTACAATGAGCAGTTCTTC
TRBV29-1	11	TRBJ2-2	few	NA	CSVVVTGELFF	TGCAGCGTCGTTGTCACCGGGGAGCTGTTTTTT
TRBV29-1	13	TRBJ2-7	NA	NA	CSYRQAGGYEQYF	TGCAGCTATAGACAGGCCGGGGGTTACGAGCAGTACTTC
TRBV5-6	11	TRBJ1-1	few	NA	CASSLASEAFF	TGTGCCAGCAGCTTGGCCTCTGAAGCTTTCTTT
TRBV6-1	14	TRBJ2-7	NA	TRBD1	CATATWTGGNEQYF	TGTGCCACCGCTACTTGGACAGGGGGCAACGAGCAGTACTTC
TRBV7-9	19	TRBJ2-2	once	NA	CASSLASTVRVANTGELFF	TGTGCCAGCAGCTTAGCGAGTACCGTGAGGGTCGCGAACACCGGGGAGCTGTTTTTT
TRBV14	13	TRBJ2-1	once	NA	CASRPLGNNEQFF	TGTGCCAGCAGGCCCTTGGGGAACAATGAGCAGTTCTTC
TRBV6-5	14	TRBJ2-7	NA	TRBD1	CASSYSGQGYEQYF	TGTGCCAGCAGTTACTCGGGACAGGGCTACGAGCAGTACTTC
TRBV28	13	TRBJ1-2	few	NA	CASSLEEAGGYTF	TGTGCCAGCAGTTTGGAAGAGGCGGGCGGCTACACCTTC